This entry concerns a single T cell receptor beta chain. Its antigen is unidentified. Each sample had two DNA replicates, 0.45 to 0.65 ug blood or around 1.4 ug tissue. Assay: immunoSEQ multiplex PCR; the TCRdb copy retains only in-frame clones and omits some. The table shows some 28,000 clones, with roughly 50% occurring only once. This specimen belongs to a study of early stage breast cancer tumors. Study results and limitations: Comparing each tissue with blood distinguished tumor from normal in about 90% of the 16 patients.

Source material: breast tumor tissue. The clonotype originates from a person aged 50-59 years with breast cancer.

The CDR3 DNA reads as TGTGCCTGGAGGACTAGTGGGTACGAGCAGTACTTC. It yields the protein CAWRTSGYEQYF. This chain connects TRBV30 to TRBJ2-7, with TRBD2 as a possible D gene (6 bases). CDR3 size: 12 residues. Germline V gives CDR1 GTSNPN, CDR2 SVGIG (reference sequence). Trimming removed 3 bases at V and 4 bases at J, with 10 bases between.